The clone carrying this T cell receptor (beta chain) was seen a handful of times. Its antigen is unidentified. The sample is drawn from a study of graft-versus-host responses after intestinal transplantation. Study background: Once they had received anti-thymocyte globulin induction, all recipients took tacrolimus and steroids for approximately 3 years. General study findings and limits: Levels of circulating GvH clones at their peak were associated with early post-transplant HvG declines.

Trimming stripped 4 bases from V and 11 bases from J, with 9 bases between. The CDR3 is 11 amino acids. CDR1 and CDR2 from the germline V gene are SNHLY and FYNNEI. This table comes from immunoSEQ multiplex PCR, and its TCRdb copy is limited to in-frame clones, with some not included. Altogether just under 55,000 clones are present, less than 95% being singletons, with the ten largest covering 5% to 6.5%. The V call is TRBV2, the J call TRBJ1-5, with D unresolved. Sequencing used PBMCs, obtained 650 to 680 days after intestinal transplant. The receptor comes from a human patient who received an intestinal transplant, so some T cells may come from the graft donor. The CDR3 nucleotides are TGTGCCAGCAGTGGTGGTCCCTCCCAGCATTTT. It is translated as CASSGGPSQHF.